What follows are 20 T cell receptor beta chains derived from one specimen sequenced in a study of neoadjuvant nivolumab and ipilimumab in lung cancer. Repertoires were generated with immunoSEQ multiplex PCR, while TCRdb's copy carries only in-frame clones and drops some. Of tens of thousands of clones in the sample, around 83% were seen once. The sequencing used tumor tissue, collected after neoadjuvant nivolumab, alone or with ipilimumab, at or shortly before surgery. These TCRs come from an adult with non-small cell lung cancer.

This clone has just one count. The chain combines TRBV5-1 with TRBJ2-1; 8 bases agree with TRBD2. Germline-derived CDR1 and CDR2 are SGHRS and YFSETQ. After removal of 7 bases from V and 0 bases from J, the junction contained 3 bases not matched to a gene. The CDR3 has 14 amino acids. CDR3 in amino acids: CASVREGSYNEQFF. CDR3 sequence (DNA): TGCGCCAGCGTCCGGGAGGGCTCCTACAATGAGCAGTTCTTC.

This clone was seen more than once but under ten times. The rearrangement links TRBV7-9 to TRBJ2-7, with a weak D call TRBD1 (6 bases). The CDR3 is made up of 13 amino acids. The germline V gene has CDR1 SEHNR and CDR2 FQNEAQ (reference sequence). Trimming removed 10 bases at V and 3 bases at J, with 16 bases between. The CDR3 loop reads CATSLTGFYEQYF. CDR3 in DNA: TGTGCCACCTCATTGACAGGTTTCTACGAGCAGTACTTC.

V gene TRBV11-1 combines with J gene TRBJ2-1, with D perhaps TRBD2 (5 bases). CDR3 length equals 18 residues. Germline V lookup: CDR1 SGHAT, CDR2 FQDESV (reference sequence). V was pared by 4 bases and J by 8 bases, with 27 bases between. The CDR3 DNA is TGTGCCAGCAGCTCTAGTCCCCCGGGCCCTACTACGGGGTATGAGCAGTTCTTC. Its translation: CASSSSPPGPTTGYEQFF.

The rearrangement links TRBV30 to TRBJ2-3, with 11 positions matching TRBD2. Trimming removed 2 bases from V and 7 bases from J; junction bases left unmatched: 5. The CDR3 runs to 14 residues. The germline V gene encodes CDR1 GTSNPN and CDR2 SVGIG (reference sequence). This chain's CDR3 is CAWSMTSGKNTQYF. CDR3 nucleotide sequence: TGTGCCTGGAGTATGACTAGCGGGAAGAATACGCAGTATTTT.

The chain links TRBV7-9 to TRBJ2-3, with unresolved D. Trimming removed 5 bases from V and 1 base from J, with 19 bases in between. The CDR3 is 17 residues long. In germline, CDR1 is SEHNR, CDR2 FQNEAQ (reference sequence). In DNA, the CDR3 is TGTGCCAGCAGCCCGCCGGAGTGGGTAGACCGCACAGATACGCAGTATTTT. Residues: CASSPPEWVDRTDTQYF.

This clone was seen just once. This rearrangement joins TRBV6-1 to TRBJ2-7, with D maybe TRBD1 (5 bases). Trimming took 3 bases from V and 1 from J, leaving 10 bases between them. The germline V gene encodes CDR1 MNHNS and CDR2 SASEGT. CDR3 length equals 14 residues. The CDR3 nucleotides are TGTGCCAGCAGTGATGAGTCAGGGTCCTACGAGCAGTACTTC. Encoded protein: CASSDESGSYEQYF.

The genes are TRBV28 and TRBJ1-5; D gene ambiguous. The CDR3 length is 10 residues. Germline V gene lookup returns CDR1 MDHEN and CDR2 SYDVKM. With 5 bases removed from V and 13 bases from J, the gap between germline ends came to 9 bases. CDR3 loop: CASSQTLQHF. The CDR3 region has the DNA TGTGCCAGCAGTCAAACCCTTCAGCATTTT.

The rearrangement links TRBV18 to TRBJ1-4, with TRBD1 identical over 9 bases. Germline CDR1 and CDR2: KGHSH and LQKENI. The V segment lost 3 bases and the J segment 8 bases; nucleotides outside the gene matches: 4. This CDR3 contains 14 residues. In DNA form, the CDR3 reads TGTGCCAGCTCACCGGGACAGGGAGACGAAAAACTGTTTTTT. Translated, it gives CASSPGQGDEKLFF.

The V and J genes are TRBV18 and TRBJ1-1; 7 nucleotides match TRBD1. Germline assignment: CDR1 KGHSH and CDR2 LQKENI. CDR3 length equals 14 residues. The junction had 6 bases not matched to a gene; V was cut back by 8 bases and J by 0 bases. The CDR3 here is CASDNRGLNTEAFF. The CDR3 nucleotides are TGTGCCAGCGATAATAGGGGGCTGAACACTGAAGCTTTCTTT.

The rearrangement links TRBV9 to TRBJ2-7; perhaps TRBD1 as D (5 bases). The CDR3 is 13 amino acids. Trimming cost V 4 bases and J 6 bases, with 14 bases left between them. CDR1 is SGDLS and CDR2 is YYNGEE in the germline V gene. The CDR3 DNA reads TGTGCCAGCAGCCATGGACAACACGGCGAGCAGTACTTC. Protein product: CASSHGQHGEQYF. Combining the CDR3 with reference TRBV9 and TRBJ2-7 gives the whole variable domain DSGVTQTPKHLITATGQRVTLRCSPRSGDLSVYWYQQSLDQGLQFLIQYYNGEERAKGNILERFSAQQFPDLHSELNLSSLELGDSALYFCASSHGQHGEQYFGPGTRLTVT.

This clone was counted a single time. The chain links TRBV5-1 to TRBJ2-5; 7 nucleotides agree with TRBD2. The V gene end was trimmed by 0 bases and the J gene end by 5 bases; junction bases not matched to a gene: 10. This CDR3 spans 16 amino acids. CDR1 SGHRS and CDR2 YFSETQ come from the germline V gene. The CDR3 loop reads CASSLGAGAGIETQYF. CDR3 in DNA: TGCGCCAGCAGCTTGGGGGCTGGAGCGGGAATTGAGACCCAGTACTTC.

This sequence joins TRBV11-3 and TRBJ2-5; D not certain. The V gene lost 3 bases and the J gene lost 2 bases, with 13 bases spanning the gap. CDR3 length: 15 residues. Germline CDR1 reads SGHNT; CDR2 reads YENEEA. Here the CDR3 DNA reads TGTGCCAGCAGCTTTGGTGGGAAAACTCAAGAGACCCAGTACTTC. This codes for CASSFGGKTQETQYF. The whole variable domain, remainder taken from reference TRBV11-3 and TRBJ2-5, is EAGVVQSPRYKIIEKKQPVAFWCNPISGHNTLYWYLQNLGQGPELLIRYENEEAVDDSQLPKDRFSAERLKGVDSTLKIQPAELGDSAVYLCASSFGGKTQETQYFGPGTRLLVL.

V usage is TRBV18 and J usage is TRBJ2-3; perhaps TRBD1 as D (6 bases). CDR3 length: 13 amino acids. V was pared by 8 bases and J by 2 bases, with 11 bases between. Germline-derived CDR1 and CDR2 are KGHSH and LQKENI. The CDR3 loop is CASADSFTDTQYF. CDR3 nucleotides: TGTGCCAGCGCGGACAGTTTCACAGATACGCAGTATTTT.

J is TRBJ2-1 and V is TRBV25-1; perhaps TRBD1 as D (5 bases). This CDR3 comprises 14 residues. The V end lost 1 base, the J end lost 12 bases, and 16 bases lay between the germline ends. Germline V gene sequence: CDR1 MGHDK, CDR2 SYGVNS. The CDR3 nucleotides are TGTGCCAGCAGTGAATTACGGGTCGGACAACCGCAGTTCTTC. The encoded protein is CASSELRVGQPQFF.

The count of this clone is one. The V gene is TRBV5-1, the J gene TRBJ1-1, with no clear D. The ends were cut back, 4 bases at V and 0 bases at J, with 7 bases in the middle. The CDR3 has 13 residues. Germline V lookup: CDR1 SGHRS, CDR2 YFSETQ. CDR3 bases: TGCGCCAGCAGCGATGGGTTGAACACTGAAGCTTTCTTT. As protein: CASSDGLNTEAFF.

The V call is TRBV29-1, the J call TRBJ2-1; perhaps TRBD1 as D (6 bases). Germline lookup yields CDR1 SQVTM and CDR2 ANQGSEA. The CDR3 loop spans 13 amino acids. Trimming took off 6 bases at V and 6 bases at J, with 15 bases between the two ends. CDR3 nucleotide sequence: TGCAGCGTCGAGGGGACATCGGTCAATGAGCAGTTCTTC. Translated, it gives CSVEGTSVNEQFF.

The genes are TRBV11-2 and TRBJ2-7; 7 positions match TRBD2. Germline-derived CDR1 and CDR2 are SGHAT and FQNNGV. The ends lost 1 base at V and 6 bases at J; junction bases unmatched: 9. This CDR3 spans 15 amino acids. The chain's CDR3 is CASSLGLALGSEQYF. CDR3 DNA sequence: TGTGCCAGCAGCTTAGGACTAGCCCTCGGAAGCGAGCAGTACTTC.

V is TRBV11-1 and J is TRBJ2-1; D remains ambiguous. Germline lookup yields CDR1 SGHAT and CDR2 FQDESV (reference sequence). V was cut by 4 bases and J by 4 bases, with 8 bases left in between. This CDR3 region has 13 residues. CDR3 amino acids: CASSSDGYNEQFF. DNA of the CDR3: TGTGCCAGCAGCTCGGACGGGTACAATGAGCAGTTCTTC.

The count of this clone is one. The CDR3 DNA is TGTGCCAGCAGACGGGGACAGGACTATGGCTACACCTTC. Protein product: CASRRGQDYGYTF. The chain combines TRBV6-1 with TRBJ1-2; 8 nucleotides agree with TRBD1. Germline lookup yields CDR1 MNHNS and CDR2 SASEGT. Trimming took 6 bases from V and 3 from J; bases not matched to a gene: 3. This CDR3 region has 13 residues.

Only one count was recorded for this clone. The CDR3 spells CSALGTGGFEQYF. CDR3 DNA: TGCAGCGCTCTCGGGACAGGGGGCTTTGAGCAGTACTTC. This chain connects TRBV29-1 to TRBJ2-7, with TRBD1 matching over 12 bases. This CDR3 comprises 13 residues. Trimming cost V 7 bases and J 7 bases; bases outside gene matches: 8. Germline loops: CDR1 SQVTM, CDR2 ANQGSEA.